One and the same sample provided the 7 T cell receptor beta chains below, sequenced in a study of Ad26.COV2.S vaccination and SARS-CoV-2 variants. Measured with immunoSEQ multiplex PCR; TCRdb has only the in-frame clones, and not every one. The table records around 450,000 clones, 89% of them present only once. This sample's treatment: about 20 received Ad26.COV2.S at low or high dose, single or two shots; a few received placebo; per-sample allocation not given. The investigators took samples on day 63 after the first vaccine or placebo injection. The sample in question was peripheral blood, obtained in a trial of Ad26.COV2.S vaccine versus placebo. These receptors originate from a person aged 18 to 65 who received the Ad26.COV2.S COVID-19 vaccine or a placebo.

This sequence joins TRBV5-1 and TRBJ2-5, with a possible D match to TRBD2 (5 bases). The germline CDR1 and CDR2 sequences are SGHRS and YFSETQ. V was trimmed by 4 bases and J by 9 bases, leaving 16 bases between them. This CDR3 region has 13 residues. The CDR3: CASSLGEIGPQYF. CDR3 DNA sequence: TGCGCCAGCAGCCTCGGGGAGATCGGGCCCCAGTACTTC.

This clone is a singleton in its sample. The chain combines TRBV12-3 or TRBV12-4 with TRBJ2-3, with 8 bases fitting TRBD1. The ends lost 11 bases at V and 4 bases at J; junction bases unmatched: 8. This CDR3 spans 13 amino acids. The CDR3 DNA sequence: TGTGCCTTCCTAAGACAGGGGTCAGATACGCAGTATTTT. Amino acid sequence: CAFLRQGSDTQYF.

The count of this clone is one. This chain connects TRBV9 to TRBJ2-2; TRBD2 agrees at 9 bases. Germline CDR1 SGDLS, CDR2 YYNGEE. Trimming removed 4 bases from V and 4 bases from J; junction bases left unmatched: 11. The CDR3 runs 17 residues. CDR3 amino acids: CASSSTAAGGSTGELFF. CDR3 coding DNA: TGTGCCAGCAGCTCCACCGCAGCGGGAGGTTCCACCGGGGAGCTGTTTTTT.

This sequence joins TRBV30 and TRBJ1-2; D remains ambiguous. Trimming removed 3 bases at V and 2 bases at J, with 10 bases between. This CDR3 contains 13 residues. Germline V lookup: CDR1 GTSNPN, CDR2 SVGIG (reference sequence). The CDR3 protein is CAWRGRANYGYTF. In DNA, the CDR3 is TGTGCCTGGAGAGGACGGGCGAACTATGGCTACACCTTC.

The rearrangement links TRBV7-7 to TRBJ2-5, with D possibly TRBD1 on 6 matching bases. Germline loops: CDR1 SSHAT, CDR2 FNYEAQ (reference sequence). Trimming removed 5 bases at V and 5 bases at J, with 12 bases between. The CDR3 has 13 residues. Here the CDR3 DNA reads TGTGCCAGCAGCCCCCTAACAGGGGAGACCCAGTACTTC. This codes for CASSPLTGETQYF. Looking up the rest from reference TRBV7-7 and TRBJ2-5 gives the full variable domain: GAGVSQSPRYKVTKRGQDVTLRCDPISSHATLYWYQQALGQGPEFLTYFNYEAQPDKSGLPSDRFSAERPEGSISTLTIQRTEQRDSAMYRCASSPLTGETQYFGPGTRLLVL.

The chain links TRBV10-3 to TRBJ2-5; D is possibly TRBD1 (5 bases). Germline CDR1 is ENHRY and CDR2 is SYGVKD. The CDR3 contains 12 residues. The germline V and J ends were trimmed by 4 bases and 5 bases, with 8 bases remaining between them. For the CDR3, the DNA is TGTGCCATCAGTGGACAGTCGGAGACCCAGTACTTC. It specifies CAISGQSETQYF.

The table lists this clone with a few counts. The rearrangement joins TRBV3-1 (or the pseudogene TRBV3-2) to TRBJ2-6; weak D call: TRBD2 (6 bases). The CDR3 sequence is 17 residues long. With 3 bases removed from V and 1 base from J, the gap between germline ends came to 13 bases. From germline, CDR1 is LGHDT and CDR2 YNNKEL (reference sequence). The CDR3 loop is CASSHWAGRSGANVLTF. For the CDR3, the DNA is TGTGCCAGCAGCCACTGGGCAGGGAGGTCTGGGGCCAACGTCCTGACTTTC.